Following are 26 T cell receptor beta chains from one sample sequenced in a study of monozygotic twins with inflammatory bowel disease. TCRdb reanalyzed the 5' RACE reads and collapses them to one entry per CDR3 protein, without DNA. The table for this sample gives fewer than 550,000 distinct CDR3 sequences. What was sequenced was blood. The receptors shown here come from a human donor with ulcerative colitis or Crohn's disease, or a healthy co-twin of an affected twin (not recorded which).

The V and J genes are TRBV7-3 and TRBJ2-4; TCRdb indicates TRBD1, and absent DNA this call remains unverified. The CDR3 spans 14 residues. Germline loops: CDR1 SGHTA, CDR2 FQGTGA. CDR3 amino acids: CASSPPQGWFAQYF.

The J gene is TRBJ2-7, the V gene TRBV5-1; the D call from TCRdb, TRBD1, cannot be confirmed without DNA. Germline loops: CDR1 SGHRS, CDR2 YFSETQ. The CDR3 runs 17 residues. CDR3 sequence reads: CASSLGPGGTAAYEQYF.

This sequence joins TRBV28 and TRBJ2-2; the D call of TRBD1 rests on TCRdb alone, since no DNA is present to check it. The V gene's germline CDR1 is MDHEN and CDR2 SYDVKM. There are 19 residues in the CDR3. The CDR3 is CASSSLPGQGMRLTGELFF.

This chain links TRBV7-2 with TRBJ2-3; as DNA is missing, the TRBD2 call by TCRdb cannot be tested. Germline V gene sequence: CDR1 SGHTA, CDR2 FQGNSA. The length of the CDR3 is 15 residues. CDR3 sequence: CASSRLWEGTDTQYF.

The chain uses TRBV6-5 and TRBJ1-1; TCRdb's D call, TRBD1, is unchecked because there is no DNA. The germline CDR1 and CDR2 sequences are MNHEY and SVGAGI. The CDR3 spans 13 residues. The CDR3 loop is CASITGGETEAFF.

The chain recombines TRBV30 with TRBJ1-2; as DNA is missing, the TRBD1 call by TCRdb cannot be tested. The germline V gene has CDR1 GTSNPN and CDR2 SVGIG (reference sequence). This CDR3 has 12 amino acids. Here the CDR3 reads CASPDGPGGYTF.

This sequence joins TRBV19 and TRBJ2-3. The CDR3 totals 14 residues. Germline V gene lookup returns CDR1 LNHDA and CDR2 SQIVND (reference sequence). The CDR3 spells CASSLKISTDTQYF.

The rearrangement joins TRBV4-3 to TRBJ2-7. The CDR3 extends over 16 amino acids. The germline gives CDR1 LGHNA, CDR2 YSLEER. CDR3 in amino acids: CASSQDRGGSSYEQYF.

This chain uses TRBV19 with TRBJ1-4. This CDR3 has 15 residues. Germline CDR1 LNHDA, CDR2 SQIVND (reference sequence). The CDR3 spells CASGFPGLRNEKLFF.

V is TRBV7-8 and J is TRBJ2-4; TCRdb's D call, TRBD1, is unchecked because there is no DNA. The CDR3 is made up of 14 amino acids. From germline, CDR1 is SGHVS and CDR2 FQNEAQ. The CDR3 loop reads CASSLAPMGDIQYF. The complete variable domain, with remaining parts taken from reference TRBV7-8 and TRBJ2-4, reads GAGVSQSPRYKVAKRGQDVALRCDPISGHVSLFWYQQALGQGPEFLTYFQNEAQLDKSGLPSDRFFAERPEGSVSTLKIQRTQQEDSAVYLCASSLAPMGDIQYFGAGTRLSVL.

The rearrangement links TRBV19 to TRBJ2-1; TCRdb's D call of TRBD1 is untestable without DNA. The length of the CDR3 is 14 residues. Germline V gene sequence: CDR1 LNHDA, CDR2 SQIVND (reference sequence). The CDR3 sequence is CASSTGQGYNEQFF.

The J gene is TRBJ2-5, the V gene TRBV29-1; TCRdb names TRBD1, which stays unverified in the absence of DNA. The CDR3 consists of 14 residues. Germline CDR1 SQVTM, CDR2 ANQGSEA. The CDR3 sequence: CSVQPPGVRETQYF.

V and J are TRBV20-1 and TRBJ2-7; the TCRdb D gene call, TRBD2, has no DNA to confirm it. The germline V gene has CDR1 DFQATT and CDR2 SNEGSKA (reference sequence). The CDR3 is 15 amino acids. The CDR3 sequence is CSAPPLAGGPYEQYF.

CDR3 in amino acids: CASSPVGANVLTF. This chain links TRBV7-3 with TRBJ2-6. The CDR3 extends over 13 amino acids. Germline CDR1 is SGHTA and CDR2 is FQGTGA.

The chain is built from TRBV6-6 and TRBJ1-6. The CDR3 runs to 11 residues. Germline loops: CDR1 MNHNY, CDR2 SVGAGI (reference sequence). The chain's CDR3 is CASSYPAPLHF.

The genes are TRBV7-2 and TRBJ2-7; TCRdb gives TRBD2 as the D gene, but with no DNA this cannot be confirmed. The germline V gene encodes CDR1 SGHTA and CDR2 FQGNSA. The CDR3 covers 13 residues. The CDR3 sequence is CASTAPVMGEQYF.

The V call is TRBV20-1, the J call TRBJ2-7; TCRdb gives TRBD1 as the D gene, but with no DNA this cannot be confirmed. The CDR3 is made up of 15 amino acids. Germline V CDR1 and CDR2: DFQATT, SNEGSKA (reference sequence). CDR3 residues: CSAGPTGGGGYEQYF.

V is TRBV4-1 and J is TRBJ1-2. This CDR3 spans 15 amino acids. Germline CDR1 MGHRA, CDR2 YSYEKL. CDR3 protein: CASSQDFGDNYGYTF.

V is TRBV7-9 and J is TRBJ2-3. The CDR3 totals 12 residues. Germline V gene lookup returns CDR1 SEHNR and CDR2 FQNEAQ (reference sequence). Here the CDR3 reads CASTPTTDTQYF. The full variable domain, completed using reference TRBV7-9 and TRBJ2-3, is DTGVSQNPRHKITKRGQNVTFRCDPISEHNRLYWYRQTLGQGPEFLTYFQNEAQLEKSRLLSDRFSAERPKGSFSTLEIQRTEQGDSAMYLCASTPTTDTQYFGPGTRLTVL.

This chain uses TRBV7-7 with TRBJ2-2; absent DNA, TCRdb's TRBD1 call cannot be checked. The germline V gene encodes CDR1 SSHAT and CDR2 FNYEAQ (reference sequence). CDR3 size: 15 residues. The CDR3 reads CASSARDTNTGELFF.

The rearrangement joins TRBV6-2 or TRBV6-3 to TRBJ1-1; TCRdb's D call of TRBD1 is untestable without DNA. Germline V CDR1 and CDR2: MNHEY, SVGEGT. The CDR3 has 16 amino acids. CDR3 amino acids: CASSPAPGQSNTEAFF.

This chain links TRBV5-1 with TRBJ2-2; no DNA is available, so the TRBD1 call from TCRdb remains unchecked. The CDR3 is 15 amino acids. Germline assignment: CDR1 SGHRS and CDR2 YFSETQ. This CDR3 is CASSTLQGGSGELFF.

V gene TRBV6-1 combines with J gene TRBJ1-1; there is no DNA to check the TCRdb D call of TRBD1. CDR3 length equals 14 residues. Germline V CDR1 and CDR2: MNHNS, SASEGT. The CDR3 here is CASNKGQMNTEAFF.

The genes are TRBV20-1 and TRBJ2-1; TCRdb's D gene call, TRBD2, goes unchecked for lack of DNA. The CDR3 has 12 amino acids. CDR1 is DFQATT, CDR2 SNEGSKA, per germline (reference sequence). The CDR3 spells CSAAGGYNEQFF.

The chain recombines TRBV6-1 with TRBJ2-7; TCRdb indicates TRBD2, and absent DNA this call remains unverified. The CDR3 length is 15 residues. The germline gives CDR1 MNHNS, CDR2 SASEGT. The CDR3 is CASGQPGLAGYEQYF.

The chain combines TRBV6-2 or TRBV6-3 with TRBJ2-6; TCRdb's D gene call, TRBD1, goes unchecked for lack of DNA. The V gene's germline CDR1 is MNHEY and CDR2 SVGEGT. The CDR3 contains 18 residues. Here the CDR3 reads CASSPGPRVGFGANVLTF.